This entry lists 8 T cell receptor beta chains sequenced from one sample in a study of blood T cell repertoires in COVID-19. Profiled with immunoSEQ multiplex PCR; TCRdb holds only in-frame clones, not every one. The sample yields about 150,000 clones, roughly 80% seen once. The sequenced material came from peripheral blood. These receptors were collected from a man between 65 and 79 years old with acute or convalescent COVID-19.

This chain connects TRBV28 to TRBJ1-1; D is possibly TRBD1 (5 bases). Germline loops: CDR1 MDHEN, CDR2 SYDVKM. V lost 6 bases and J 3 bases, leaving 17 bases between the germline ends. The CDR3 has 15 residues. The CDR3 spells CASSPAAGGHTEAFF. The CDR3 nucleotides are TGTGCCAGCAGCCCCGCGGCGGGGGGTCACACTGAAGCTTTCTTT.

The genes are TRBV6-5 and TRBJ2-2, with D perhaps matching TRBD1 (7 bases). V was clipped by 4 bases and J by 15 bases, with 12 bases between them. Looked up from germline, CDR1 is MNHEY and CDR2 is SVGAGI. CDR3 size: 11 residues. The CDR3 is CASSLDRRVFF. The CDR3 DNA follows: TGTGCCAGCAGTTTGGACAGGAGGGTGTTTTTT.

The CDR3 loop reads CASSLDLHSGLYNEQFF. In nucleotides, the CDR3 is TGTGCCAGCAGCCTCGACCTCCATAGCGGCCTTTACAATGAGCAGTTCTTC. This chain joins TRBV3-1 (or the pseudogene TRBV3-2) and TRBJ2-1; possible D gene TRBD2, 6 bases. The ends were cut back, 4 bases at V and 4 bases at J, with 20 bases in the middle. The CDR3 spans 17 residues. The germline gives CDR1 LGHDT, CDR2 YNNKEL (reference sequence).

V is TRBV5-8 and J is TRBJ2-3, with 7 bases that match TRBD1. There are 15 residues in the CDR3. Germline V lookup: CDR1 SGHTS, CDR2 YDEGEE. V shed 4 bases and J 2 bases; nucleotides not matched to a gene: 7. The chain's CDR3 is CASSPTGYDTDTQYF. CDR3 sequence (DNA): TGTGCCAGCAGCCCGACAGGGTACGACACAGATACGCAGTATTTT. Filled out from reference TRBV5-8 and TRBJ2-3, the complete variable domain reads EAGVTQSPTHLIKTRGQQATLRCSPISGHTSVYWYQQALGLGLQFLLWYDEGEERNRGNFPPRFSGRQFPNYSSELNVNALELEDSALYLCASSPTGYDTDTQYFGPGTRLTVL.

The genes are TRBV28 and TRBJ2-3; the match to TRBD1 covers 8 bases. Germline V gives CDR1 MDHEN, CDR2 SYDVKM. The CDR3 loop spans 15 amino acids. V was pared by 4 bases and J by 1 base, with 4 bases of the junction left unmatched. CDR3 sequence: CASSYRDRRTDTQYF. CDR3 DNA: TGTGCCAGCAGTTACAGGGACAGGCGCACAGATACGCAGTATTTT.

This chain uses TRBV2 with TRBJ1-6; D may be TRBD1 (5 bases). CDR1 and CDR2 from the germline V gene are SNHLY and FYNNEI. This CDR3 is 17 amino acids long. The V gene lost 6 bases and the J gene lost 1 base, with 16 bases spanning the gap. The CDR3 nucleotides are TGTGCCAGCAGCTTCAGGGTTTTGAGGTCCTATAATTCACCCCTCCACTTT. Translated: CASSFRVLRSYNSPLHF.

This chain joins TRBV3-1 (or the pseudogene TRBV3-2) and TRBJ2-7, with 8 bases lining up with TRBD1. V lost 4 bases and J lost 3; bases outside the gene matches: 5. CDR3 size: 14 residues. Germline V gene data show CDR1 as LGHDT and CDR2 as YNNKEL (reference sequence). The CDR3 spells CASSPRTGSYEQYF. The CDR3 coding sequence is TGTGCCAGCAGCCCCAGGACAGGGAGCTACGAGCAGTACTTC.

Only one count was recorded for this clone. The chain combines TRBV7-3 with TRBJ2-5, with D uncertain. Germline CDR1 is SGHTA and CDR2 is FQGTGA. This CDR3 comprises 13 residues. V lost 3 bases and J lost 1, with 6 bases in between. In nucleotides, the CDR3 is TGTGCCAGCAGCTTGTCCCTCCAAGAGACCCAGTACTTC. Its protein is CASSLSLQETQYF. Combining the CDR3 with reference TRBV7-3 and TRBJ2-5 gives the whole variable domain GAGVSQTPSNKVTEKGKYVELRCDPISGHTALYWYRQSLGQGPEFLIYFQGTGAADDSGLPNDRFFAVRPEGSVSTLKIQRTERGDSAVYLCASSLSLQETQYFGPGTRLLVL.